These 30 T cell receptor beta chains came from one sample sequenced in a study of OX40 agonist ivuxolimab in advanced cancers. Measured with immunoSEQ multiplex PCR; TCRdb has only the in-frame clones, and not every one. Among about 60,000 clones listed, about 83% were seen once. This sample comprised CD4+ or CD8+ T cells sorted from blood, obtained in a trial of the OX40 agonist ivuxolimab. The origin of the receptors is an adult with an advanced solid tumor such as melanoma, head and neck, liver or kidney cancer.

The genes are TRBV19 and TRBJ1-5; D possibly corresponds to TRBD1 (5 bases). Germline V gives CDR1 LNHDA, CDR2 SQIVND (reference sequence). CDR3 length equals 14 residues. Trimming left V 4 bases short and J 6 bases short, with 13 bases between. The CDR3 spells CASSTPGDSQPQHF. The CDR3 DNA sequence: TGTGCCAGTAGTACCCCGGGGGACTCTCAGCCCCAGCATTTT. The variable domain in full, completed from reference TRBV19 and TRBJ1-5, reads DGGITQSPKYLFRKEGQNVTLSCEQNLNHDAMYWYRQDPGQGLRLIYYSQIVNDFQKGDIAEGYSVSREKKESFPLTVTSAQKNPTAFYLCASSTPGDSQPQHFGDGTRLSIL.

The chain carries TRBV9 and TRBJ2-1; 7 nucleotides agree with TRBD2. Germline V gene data show CDR1 as SGDLS and CDR2 as YYNGEE. The CDR3 consists of 15 residues. V lost 4 bases to trimming and J lost 3 bases; unmatched junction nucleotides: 7. This CDR3 is CASSPRIAGYNEQFF. CDR3 DNA sequence: TGTGCCAGCAGCCCCCGGATAGCGGGCTACAATGAGCAGTTCTTC.

This chain joins TRBV11-3 and TRBJ2-2, with D possibly matching TRBD1 (6 bases). Per germline, CDR1 SGHNT and CDR2 YENEEA. Trimming removed 3 bases from V and 8 bases from J, with 13 bases in between. The CDR3 has 14 residues. The CDR3 DNA follows: TGTGCCAGCAGCTTTGGGACATCGCCGGGGGAGCTGTTTTTT. Translation: CASSFGTSPGELFF.

This clone has only one observation. The V and J genes are TRBV7-9 and TRBJ2-4; 8 nucleotides match TRBD1. CDR3 length: 17 residues. V was clipped by 5 bases and J by 3 bases; unmatched bases: 12. Germline CDR1 reads SEHNR; CDR2 reads FQNEAQ (reference sequence). This chain's CDR3 is CASSDHRDRGGKNIQYF. The CDR3 coding sequence is TGTGCCAGCAGCGACCACCGAGACAGGGGAGGCAAAAACATTCAGTACTTC.

The chain carries TRBV5-4 and TRBJ2-7; TRBD2 matches 9 bases. V was pared by 1 base and J by 5 bases, with 7 bases of the junction left unmatched. The CDR3 length is 15 residues. Germline V gene data show CDR1 as SGHNT and CDR2 as YYREEE (reference sequence). The CDR3 spells CASSLSGGRAHEQYF. The CDR3 DNA reads TGTGCCAGCAGCTTGTCGGGCGGGAGGGCCCACGAGCAGTACTTC. The full variable domain, rest sourced from reference TRBV5-4 and TRBJ2-7, is ETGVTQSPTHLIKTRGQQVTLRCSSQSGHNTVSWYQQALGQGPQFIFQYYREEENGRGNFPPRFSGLQFPNYSSELNVNALELDDSALYLCASSLSGGRAHEQYFGPGTRLTVT.

This clone appeared once. As DNA, the CDR3 is TGTGCCAGCAGCTTGACGGTGCGAACTGAAGCTTTCTTT. Encoded protein: CASSLTVRTEAFF. V and J are TRBV5-4 and TRBJ1-1, with unresolved D. V lost 1 base and J 5 bases, leaving 9 bases between the germline ends. The CDR3 is made up of 13 amino acids. Germline CDR1 SGHNT, CDR2 YYREEE (reference sequence).

The rearrangement joins TRBV5-1 to TRBJ1-2; TRBD1 might be the D (5 bases). There are 14 residues in the CDR3. Trimming took off 0 bases at V and 10 bases at J, with 16 bases between the two ends. CDR1 is SGHRS, CDR2 YFSETQ, per germline. CDR3 residues: CASSLEGYEGSYTF. The CDR3 nucleotides read TGCGCCAGCAGCTTGGAGGGGTATGAGGGGTCCTACACCTTC.

The chain carries TRBV19 and TRBJ1-1, with D possibly TRBD1 on 6 matching bases. The length of the CDR3 is 15 residues. The V and J ends lost 5 bases and 1 base respectively, with 14 bases between them. The germline CDR1 and CDR2 sequences are LNHDA and SQIVND (reference sequence). CDR3 in amino acids: CASSPIGQTNTEAFF. The CDR3 coding sequence is TGTGCCAGTAGTCCTATAGGACAGACGAACACTGAAGCTTTCTTT.

The chain couples TRBV5-5 to TRBJ2-3; the match to TRBD2 covers 7 bases. This CDR3 is built from 17 residues. The ends lost 3 bases at V and 3 bases at J; junction bases unmatched: 13. The germline V gene has CDR1 SGHKS and CDR2 YYEKEE (reference sequence). CDR3: CASSSTPLAVYTDTQYF. CDR3 coding DNA: TGTGCCAGCAGCTCAACACCTCTAGCGGTTTATACAGATACGCAGTATTTT.

The chain recombines TRBV21-1 with TRBJ2-3; the table's TRBD1 call for D was not verified on the DNA. TRBV21-1 is given as a pseudogene. CDR3 length equals 15 residues. The CDR3 coding sequence is TGTGCCAGCAGCGGCCGGACAGGATGCACAGATACGCAGTATTTT. Translated, it gives CASSGRTGCTDTQYF.

The J gene is TRBJ2-5, the V gene TRBV9; 7 bases match TRBD1. The CDR3 runs to 19 residues. The J segment lost 5 bases and the V segment lost 0 bases, leaving 19 bases of the junction unmatched. CDR1 and CDR2 from the germline V gene are SGDLS and YYNGEE. The DNA of the CDR3 is TGTGCCAGCAGCGTAGCCCCCCTGGGTAGGGGGCGAGCTGAGGAGACCCAGTACTTC. It translates to CASSVAPLGRGRAEETQYF.

The V and J genes are TRBV9 and TRBJ2-3, with 7 bases fitting TRBD2. This CDR3 region has 16 residues. The trim removed 3 bases at V and 1 base at J, leaving 8 bases unmatched. Germline V CDR1 and CDR2: SGDLS, YYNGEE. Written as DNA, the CDR3 is TGTGCCAGCAGCGCATCGGGGGGTTCTGGCACAGATACGCAGTATTTT. Protein product: CASSASGGSGTDTQYF.

The chain is built from TRBV7-3 and TRBJ1-1; no clear D gene. CDR3 length: 13 residues. V was trimmed by 2 bases and J by 1 base, leaving 5 bases between them. CDR1 SGHTA and CDR2 FQGTGA come from the germline V gene. This chain's CDR3 is CASSLGRNTEAFF. DNA for the CDR3: TGTGCCAGCAGCTTAGGCAGGAACACTGAAGCTTTCTTT.

CDR3 in DNA: TGCGCCAGCTGGATGGGGACAGGGACTAATTCACCCCTCCACTTT. Encoded protein: CASWMGTGTNSPLHF. This chain uses TRBV5-1 with TRBJ1-6; 9 bases agree with TRBD1. V lost 7 bases to trimming and J lost 6 bases; unmatched junction nucleotides: 8. The CDR3 sequence is 15 residues long. CDR1 is SGHRS, CDR2 YFSETQ, per germline.

V is TRBV19 and J is TRBJ1-1; D perhaps matches TRBD1 (5 bases). V dropped 1 base and J dropped 1 base, with 13 bases sitting between them. Germline CDR1 reads LNHDA; CDR2 reads SQIVND (reference sequence). The CDR3 contains 16 residues. The CDR3, as DNA: TGTGCCAGTAGTATAGGATCGGGGACGGCGAACACTGAAGCTTTCTTT. It yields the protein CASSIGSGTANTEAFF.

The sample holds one count of this clone. The J gene is TRBJ2-1, the V gene TRBV30; 7 bases align to TRBD2. Unmatched junction bases numbered 11, after V lost 7 bases and J lost 8 bases. This CDR3 contains 13 residues. Germline V gene lookup returns CDR1 GTSNPN and CDR2 SVGIG (reference sequence). CDR3 nucleotide sequence: TGTGCCTTCGCGAGCGGGGATCGTTATGAGCAGTTCTTC. Residues: CAFASGDRYEQFF.

J is TRBJ2-1 and V is TRBV10-2; 12 nucleotides match TRBD2. J lost 4 bases, V lost 2 bases, and 3 bases had no gene match. The CDR3 runs 16 residues. Germline-derived CDR1 and CDR2 are WSHSY and SAAADI. The chain's CDR3 is CASSEIGLAGYNEQFF. The CDR3 bases are TGCGCCAGCAGTGAGATCGGACTAGCGGGATACAATGAGCAGTTCTTC.

CDR3 residues: CASSLYSGNQPQHF. Written as DNA, the CDR3 is TGTGCCAGCAGCTTATATTCGGGCAATCAGCCCCAGCATTTT. The gene calls are TRBV11-2 and TRBJ1-5; D uncertain. Germline V lookup: CDR1 SGHAT, CDR2 FQNNGV. The CDR3 spans 14 residues. Trimming took 2 bases from V and 2 from J, leaving 7 bases between them. The complete variable domain, with remaining parts taken from reference TRBV11-2 and TRBJ1-5, reads EAGVAQSPRYKIIEKRQSVAFWCNPISGHATLYWYQQILGQGPKLLIQFQNNGVVDDSQLPKDRFSAERLKGVDSTLKIQPAKLEDSAVYLCASSLYSGNQPQHFGDGTRLSIL.

This clone was detected only a few times. The genes are TRBV25-1 and TRBJ2-3; possible D gene TRBD2, 5 bases. This CDR3 has 15 amino acids. V was clipped by 3 bases and J by 9 bases, with 19 bases between them. CDR1 is MGHDK, CDR2 SYGVNS, per germline. This CDR3 reads CASSEPRRGGWTQYF. Written as DNA, the CDR3 is TGTGCCAGCAGTGAGCCCAGGCGTGGAGGTTGGACGCAGTATTTT.

This sequence joins TRBV5-5 and TRBJ1-6; D possibly corresponds to TRBD1 (5 bases). Germline CDR1 reads SGHKS; CDR2 reads YYEKEE (reference sequence). Trimming cost V 2 bases and J 0 bases, with 15 bases left between them. This CDR3 contains 18 residues. The CDR3 is CASSFGPPQGSYNSPLHF. For the CDR3, the DNA is TGTGCCAGCAGCTTCGGGCCACCCCAGGGCTCCTATAATTCACCCCTCCACTTT. The complete variable domain, with remaining parts taken from reference TRBV5-5 and TRBJ1-6, reads DAGVTQSPTHLIKTRGQQVTLRCSPISGHKSVSWYQQVLGQGPQFIFQYYEKEERGRGNFPDRFSARQFPNYSSELNVNALLLGDSALYLCASSFGPPQGSYNSPLHFGNGTRLTVT.

The gene calls are TRBV29-1 and TRBJ2-3; D remains unclear. From germline, CDR1 is SQVTM and CDR2 ANQGSEA. The CDR3 loop spans 12 amino acids. CDR3 DNA sequence: TGCAGTCACGAGAGGCCCCCAGATACGCAGTATTTT. Amino acids: CSHERPPDTQYF.

The rearrangement uses TRBV6-1 and TRBJ2-5; the D is unclear. V lost 8 bases and J lost 2, with 9 bases in between. The CDR3 extends over 12 amino acids. Germline CDR1 and CDR2: MNHNS and SASEGT. DNA of the CDR3: TGTGCCAGCGGGCAGATTCAAGAGACCCAGTACTTC. Protein: CASGQIQETQYF.

The rearrangement joins TRBV5-6 to TRBJ2-2; maybe TRBD2 (6 bases). Trimming pared 1 base from V and 7 bases from J, leaving 11 bases between. Looked up from germline, CDR1 is SGHDT and CDR2 is YYEEEE. There are 14 residues in the CDR3. CDR3 in DNA: TGTGCCAGCAGCTTGCCAGCCGGGGGCGGGGAGCTGTTTTTT. This encodes CASSLPAGGGELFF. The variable domain in full, with the rest retrieved from reference TRBV5-6 and TRBJ2-2, is DAGVTQSPTHLIKTRGQQVTLRCSPKSGHDTVSWYQQALGQGPQFIFQYYEEEERQRGNFPDRFSGHQFPNYSSELNVNALLLGDSALYLCASSLPAGGGELFFGEGSRLTVL.

This clone was counted between two and nine times. The genes are TRBV18 and TRBJ2-7; D call uncertain. Germline lookup yields CDR1 KGHSH and CDR2 LQKENI. The CDR3 has 12 residues. With 4 bases removed from V and 3 bases from J, the gap between germline ends came to 7 bases. The CDR3 spells CASSLTLYEQYF. The CDR3, as DNA: TGTGCCAGCTCACTCACTCTCTACGAGCAGTACTTC.

This chain connects TRBV2 to TRBJ2-5; the D is unclear. The J call may be wrong; the DNA end is better matched by TRBJ2-7. Looked up from germline, CDR1 is SNHLY and CDR2 is FYNNEI. The CDR3 has 11 residues. CDR3 loop: CASSEEYEQYF. Written as DNA, the CDR3 is TGTGCCAGCAGTGAAGAGTACGAGCAGTACTTC.

The V call is TRBV11-2, the J call TRBJ1-2; D remains unclear. Trimming took off 8 bases at V and 8 bases at J, with 27 bases between the two ends. From germline, CDR1 is SGHAT and CDR2 FQNNGV. The CDR3 sequence is 16 residues long. The CDR3 nucleotides are TGTGCCAGCGGCCGATTCTTGAAGCGTGATGGATCGGGCTACACCTTC. Translated, it gives CASGRFLKRDGSGYTF. The variable domain in full, with the rest retrieved from reference TRBV11-2 and TRBJ1-2, is EAGVAQSPRYKIIEKRQSVAFWCNPISGHATLYWYQQILGQGPKLLIQFQNNGVVDDSQLPKDRFSAERLKGVDSTLKIQPAKLEDSAVYLCASGRFLKRDGSGYTFGSGTRLTVV.

The gene calls are TRBV5-4 and TRBJ2-1, with 12 bases identical to TRBD1. J gave up 6 bases and V 3 bases, and 4 bases lay outside the gene matches. The CDR3 consists of 15 residues. Per the germline V gene, CDR1 is SGHNT and CDR2 is YYREEE (reference sequence). CDR3 coding DNA: TGTGCCAGCAGCTGGGGACAGGGGGCCCTCAATGAGCAGTTCTTC. Protein sequence: CASSWGQGALNEQFF.

The chain is built from TRBV27 and TRBJ1-2; perhaps TRBD1 as D (5 bases). This CDR3 has 15 amino acids. The germline V gene has CDR1 MNHEY and CDR2 SMNVEV (reference sequence). Trimming cost V 5 bases and J 4 bases, with 17 bases left between them. The CDR3 spells CASSRSDPGRYGYTF. Here the CDR3 DNA reads TGTGCCAGCAGTAGATCGGACCCGGGGCGCTATGGCTACACCTTC.

V is TRBV18 and J is TRBJ1-1, with no clear D. The CDR3 length is 16 residues. V was clipped by 5 bases and J by 4 bases, with 20 bases between them. The germline CDR1 and CDR2 sequences are KGHSH and LQKENI. The CDR3 loop reads CASSDAVLLMGTEAFF. The CDR3 DNA follows: TGTGCCAGCTCAGACGCCGTCTTGCTCATGGGCACTGAAGCTTTCTTT.

This clone was recorded only once. The gene calls are TRBV30 and TRBJ1-5, with TRBD1 as a possible D gene (5 bases). This CDR3 spans 16 amino acids. Trimming left V 2 bases short and J 6 bases short, with 20 bases between. Germline-derived CDR1 and CDR2 are GTSNPN and SVGIG (reference sequence). The CDR3 DNA follows: TGTGCCTGGAGTTCCGCAGCAGCAGATAGGGGTCAGCCCCAGCATTTT. This codes for CAWSSAAADRGQPQHF.